This T cell receptor beta chain was identified during a study of T cell repertoires in cytomegalovirus infection. V shed 10 bases and J shed 5 bases, with 15 bases lying between them. From germline, CDR1 is LNHDA and CDR2 SQIVND (reference sequence). This CDR3 spans 14 amino acids. Each CDR3 protein is one row after TCRdb ran MiXCR on the reads. The sample includes 200,000 to 300,000 distinct CDR3 sequences, over 8% seen only once; the top ten take over 13%. The chain employs TRBV19 and TRBJ1-6; possibly TRBD1 for D (6 bases). The TCR was taken from a human donor in good health (CMV status not recorded). Some clones in this sample may be carry-over from other donors' samples. Sequencing was carried out using PBMCs. The CDR3 sequence is CATRQGGNNSPLHF. CDR3 nucleotides: TGTGCCACCCGACAAGGGGGGAATAATTCACCCCTCCACTTT.